This T cell receptor (beta chain) was recorded in a study of blood T cell repertoires in COVID-19. Whole-study context: The samples span acute and convalescent COVID-19 from the United States, Italy and Spain.

Germline loops: CDR1 SGHAT, CDR2 FQNNGV. V was clipped by 5 bases and J by 7 bases; unmatched bases: 13. This CDR3 has 16 amino acids. TCRdb's table, derived via immunoSEQ multiplex PCR, lists solely in-frame clones and lacks some. The table has 140,000 to 150,000 clones, around 85% seen once. The J gene is TRBJ2-7, the V gene TRBV11-2; TRBD1 aligns across 11 bases. The specimen sequenced was peripheral blood. This receptor was identified in a woman aged 55-70 years with COVID-19, enrolled during active disease. Written as DNA, the CDR3 is TGTGCCAGCAGCCCTCCGGCGAGGACAGGGGGCTGGGAGCAGTACTTC. It encodes CASSPPARTGGWEQYF.